This is a list of T cell receptor beta chains from one sample in a study of cytotoxic CD8 clonotypes in ibrutinib-treated CLL. Using immunoSEQ multiplex PCR, the repertoire was profiled, and TCRdb retains in-frame clones only, with some absent. The data show 300,000 to 400,000 clones, roughly 67% seen once. The sample here was PBMCs, taken after 36 months of ibrutinib treatment. Source of these receptors: a human donor with chronic lymphocytic leukemia. Each CDR3 is given with its conserved first and last residue. Each record gives: CDR3 DNA, CDR3 protein, clone size, J gene, D gene, V gene. D genes are given only for firm matches. The size entry is marked missing in some rows and otherwise reads once, few, many or a size class.

CDR3 DNA: TGTGCCAGTAACCCGGACACTTATGTGAATGAGCAGTTCTTC; CDR3 protein: CASNPDTYVNEQFF; clone size: .; J gene: TRBJ2-1; D gene: .; V gene: TRBV19
CDR3 DNA: TGTGCCAGCAGCCGGCGTGCAGGAGAGACCCAGTACTTC; CDR3 protein: CASSRRAGETQYF; clone size: .; J gene: TRBJ2-5; D gene: .; V gene: TRBV11-3
CDR3 DNA: TGCACCAGCAGCCAAGATCTAACAGGGGGTTTAGATGGTTGTGGGACTGAGCAGTTCTTC; CDR3 protein: CTSSQDLTGGLDGCGTEQFF; clone size: .; J gene: TRBJ2-1; D gene: .; V gene: TRBV1
CDR3 DNA: TGTGCCAGCAGCGTAACACCCGCCGGGGCGAACACTGAAGCTTTCTTT; CDR3 protein: CASSVTPAGANTEAFF; clone size: .; J gene: TRBJ1-1; D gene: .; V gene: TRBV9
CDR3 DNA: TGTGCCACCAGCGTTGGACAGAGCGAGCAGTACTTC; CDR3 protein: CATSVGQSEQYF; clone size: .; J gene: TRBJ2-7; D gene: .; V gene: TRBV15
CDR3 DNA: TGTGCCAGCAGTTTATCAGGGGGCAGGATTTACGAGCAGTACTTC; CDR3 protein: CASSLSGGRIYEQYF; clone size: .; J gene: TRBJ2-7; D gene: TRBD1; V gene: TRBV27
CDR3 DNA: TGCGCCAGCAGCCAAGCCCCGGGGGGCCAAGGGGCCCGCTCCTACGAGCAGTACTTC; CDR3 protein: CASSQAPGGQGARSYEQYF; clone size: .; J gene: TRBJ2-7; D gene: .; V gene: TRBV4-1
CDR3 DNA: TGTGCCAGCAGCGCCAGTCGGTTTCACACCGGGGAGCTGTTTTTT; CDR3 protein: CASSASRFHTGELFF; clone size: .; J gene: TRBJ2-2; D gene: .; V gene: TRBV7-8
CDR3 DNA: TGTGCCATCTTACTGGGGGGCCCCAAGAATGAGCAGTTCTTC; CDR3 protein: CAILLGGPKNEQFF; clone size: .; J gene: TRBJ2-1; D gene: .; V gene: TRBV6-1
CDR3 DNA: TGTGCCAGCAGCTTAAGCGGCCCAATCACAGATACGCAGTATTTT; CDR3 protein: CASSLSGPITDTQYF; clone size: .; J gene: TRBJ2-3; D gene: .; V gene: TRBV7-3
CDR3 DNA: TGTGCCACCAGCTCCAGAGGAGGGTACGAGCAGTACTTC; CDR3 protein: CATSSRGGYEQYF; clone size: .; J gene: TRBJ2-7; D gene: .; V gene: TRBV15
CDR3 DNA: TGTGCCAGCAGCTTCGTCCAGGGGGCCCACAATGAGCAGTTCTTC; CDR3 protein: CASSFVQGAHNEQFF; clone size: .; J gene: TRBJ2-1; D gene: TRBD1; V gene: TRBV7-9
CDR3 DNA: TGTGCCAGCAGCCCGGGACCCGGTCAGGGCTACACCTTC; CDR3 protein: CASSPGPGQGYTF; clone size: .; J gene: TRBJ1-2; D gene: .; V gene: TRBV5-5
CDR3 DNA: TGTGCCAGCAGCGCTCGTCTCAGGGAATTGAACTTTAGCTATGGCTACACCTTC; CDR3 protein: CASSARLRELNFSYGYTF; clone size: .; J gene: TRBJ1-2; D gene: .; V gene: TRBV11-2
CDR3 DNA: TGTGCCAGTTCAACTCGACAGGGGTTAGATTCTGAAGCTTTCTTT; CDR3 protein: CASSTRQGLDSEAFF; clone size: .; J gene: TRBJ1-1; D gene: TRBD1; V gene: TRBV19
CDR3 DNA: TGTGCCAGCAGACTGAACAGAAACAATCAGCCCCAGCATTTT; CDR3 protein: CASRLNRNNQPQHF; clone size: .; J gene: TRBJ1-5; D gene: .; V gene: TRBV6-6
CDR3 DNA: TGTGCCAGCAGCACCTGGACATCACCCACCGGGGAGCTGTTTTTT; CDR3 protein: CASSTWTSPTGELFF; clone size: .; J gene: TRBJ2-2; D gene: .; V gene: TRBV9
CDR3 DNA: TGTGCCAGCTCACCCCGGGACAAAATTCGGGATACGCAGTATTTT; CDR3 protein: CASSPRDKIRDTQYF; clone size: few; J gene: TRBJ2-3; D gene: .; V gene: TRBV18
CDR3 DNA: TGCGCCAGCAGCTTGGACCTAGCGGGAGGTATAGATACGCAGTATTTT; CDR3 protein: CASSLDLAGGIDTQYF; clone size: .; J gene: TRBJ2-3; D gene: TRBD2; V gene: TRBV5-1
CDR3 DNA: TGCGCCAGCAGCCCAGACAATTCCTACAATGAGCAGTTCTTC; CDR3 protein: CASSPDNSYNEQFF; clone size: few; J gene: TRBJ2-1; D gene: .; V gene: TRBV4-1
CDR3 DNA: TGTGCCAGCAGTTATTGGACAGCGCGCGAGCCCCAGCATTTT; CDR3 protein: CASSYWTAREPQHF; clone size: once; J gene: TRBJ1-5; D gene: .; V gene: TRBV6-5
CDR3 DNA: TGTGCCAGCAGCCGTGGACAGGGTGCCACTGAAGCTTTCTTT; CDR3 protein: CASSRGQGATEAFF; clone size: .; J gene: TRBJ1-1; D gene: TRBD1; V gene: TRBV6-5
CDR3 DNA: TGTGCCAGCAGCCAAGGTGGTCAGGGAAAGGCCGGGGAGCTGTTTTTT; CDR3 protein: CASSQGGQGKAGELFF; clone size: .; J gene: TRBJ2-2; D gene: .; V gene: TRBV4-2
CDR3 DNA: TGTGCCAGCAGCCAACAGGGGCCGAATAACTATGGCTACACCTTC; CDR3 protein: CASSQQGPNNYGYTF; clone size: few; J gene: TRBJ1-2; D gene: TRBD1; V gene: TRBV6-5
CDR3 DNA: TGTGCCAGCAGTTACTTCGGGGGCAACAATGAGCAGTTCTTC; CDR3 protein: CASSYFGGNNEQFF; clone size: .; J gene: TRBJ2-1; D gene: .; V gene: TRBV6-6
CDR3 DNA: TGTGCCAGCAGTTGGGGACAGGGCTATGGCTACACCTTC; CDR3 protein: CASSWGQGYGYTF; clone size: few; J gene: TRBJ1-2; D gene: TRBD1; V gene: TRBV6-4
CDR3 DNA: TGTGCCAGCAGTCCTGGGGGTTCAAATCAGCCCCAGCATTTT; CDR3 protein: CASSPGGSNQPQHF; clone size: few; J gene: TRBJ1-5; D gene: .; V gene: TRBV6-1